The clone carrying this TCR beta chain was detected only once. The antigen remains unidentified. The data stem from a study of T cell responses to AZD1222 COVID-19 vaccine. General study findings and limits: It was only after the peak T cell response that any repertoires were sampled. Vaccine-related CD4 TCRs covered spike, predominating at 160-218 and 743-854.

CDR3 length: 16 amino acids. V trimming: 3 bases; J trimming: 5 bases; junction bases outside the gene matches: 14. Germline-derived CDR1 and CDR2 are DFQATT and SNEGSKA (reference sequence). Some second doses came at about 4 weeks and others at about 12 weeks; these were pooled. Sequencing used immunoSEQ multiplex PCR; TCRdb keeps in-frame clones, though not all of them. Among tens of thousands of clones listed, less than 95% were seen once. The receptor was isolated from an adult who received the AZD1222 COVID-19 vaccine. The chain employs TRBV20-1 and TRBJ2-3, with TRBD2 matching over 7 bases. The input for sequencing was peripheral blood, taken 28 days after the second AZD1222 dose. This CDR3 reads CSASGWLAEVKDTQYF. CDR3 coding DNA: TGCAGTGCTAGTGGTTGGCTAGCGGAGGTTAAAGATACGCAGTATTTT.